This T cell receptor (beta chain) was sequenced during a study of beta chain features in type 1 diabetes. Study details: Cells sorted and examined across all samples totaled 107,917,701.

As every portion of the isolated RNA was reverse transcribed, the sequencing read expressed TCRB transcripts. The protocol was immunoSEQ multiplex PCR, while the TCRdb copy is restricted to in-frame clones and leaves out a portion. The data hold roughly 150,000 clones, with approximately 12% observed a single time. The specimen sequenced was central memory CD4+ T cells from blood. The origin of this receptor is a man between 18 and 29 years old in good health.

CDR3 DNA: TGTGCCAGCAGCCGCGAGAAAGGGACGGTGAGGGCTTTCTTT. It specifies CASSREKGTVRAFF. This chain links TRBV16 with TRBJ1-1; weak D call: TRBD1 (5 bases). V gave up 4 bases and J gave up 11 bases, with 20 bases separating them. Germline lookup yields CDR1 KGHSY and CDR2 FQNENV. CDR3 length: 14 residues.